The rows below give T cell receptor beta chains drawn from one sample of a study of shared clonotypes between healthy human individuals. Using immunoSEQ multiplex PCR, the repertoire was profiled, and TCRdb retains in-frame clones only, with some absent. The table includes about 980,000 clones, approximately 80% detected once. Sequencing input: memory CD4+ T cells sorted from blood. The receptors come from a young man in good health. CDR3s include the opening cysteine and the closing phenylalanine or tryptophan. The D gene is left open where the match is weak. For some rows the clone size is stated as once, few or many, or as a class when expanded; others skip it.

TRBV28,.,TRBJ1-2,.,TGTGCCAGCAGGTATTCTTCAAGGGGTTCTGGCTACACCTTC,CASRYSSRGSGYTF
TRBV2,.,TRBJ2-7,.,TGTGCCAGCAGTGACGCAGTACTTAGCTACGAGCAGTACTTC,CASSDAVLSYEQYF
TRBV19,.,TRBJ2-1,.,TGTGCCAGTAGTATTAGGGATCTCAGGGGGGGTGAGCAGTTCTTC,CASSIRDLRGGEQFF
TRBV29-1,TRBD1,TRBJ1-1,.,TGCAGCGCCACCACAGGGGTAGTCACTGAAGCTTTCTTT,CSATTGVVTEAFF
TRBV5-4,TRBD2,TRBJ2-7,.,TGTGCCAGCAGCTTGCCGCCTAGCGGGAGGCCCTACGAGCAGTACTTC,CASSLPPSGRPYEQYF
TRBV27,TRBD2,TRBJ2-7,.,TGTGCCAGCAGTTCCCGAGCGGGAGGGGTCTACGAGCAGTACTTC,CASSSRAGGVYEQYF
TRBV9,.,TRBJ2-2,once,TGTGCCAGCAGCGTAGAGGCTCTTAGGAACACCGGGGAGCTGTTTTTT,CASSVEALRNTGELFF
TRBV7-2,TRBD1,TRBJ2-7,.,TGTGCCAGCAGCTTGTGGCAGGGGGCCTACGAGCAGTACTTC,CASSLWQGAYEQYF
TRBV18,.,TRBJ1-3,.,TGTGCCAGCTCACCCTTTAACAGAGACTCTGGAAACACCATATATTTT,CASSPFNRDSGNTIYF
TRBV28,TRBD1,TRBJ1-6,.,TGTGCCAGCAGTTTATGGGGACAGGGACAGAATTCACCCCTCCACTTT,CASSLWGQGQNSPLHF
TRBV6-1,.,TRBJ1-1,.,TGTGCCAGCAGTCCTCCTGGACGGCTGAACACTGAAGCTTTCTTT,CASSPPGRLNTEAFF
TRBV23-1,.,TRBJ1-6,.,TGCGCCAGCAGTCAATCCAAACGACCCTGGGTGGATTCACCCCTCCACTTT,CASSQSKRPWVDSPLHF
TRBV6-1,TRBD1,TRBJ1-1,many,TGTGCCATCCGACAGGGCGCACCTACTGAAGCTTTCTTT,CAIRQGAPTEAFF
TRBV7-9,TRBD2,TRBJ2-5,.,TGTGCCAGCAGCTCCCCGGGACTATCGGAGACCCAGTACTTC,CASSSPGLSETQYF
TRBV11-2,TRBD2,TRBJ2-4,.,TGTGCCAGCAGCCCCAGGGGGACTAGCGATAACATTCAGTACTTC,CASSPRGTSDNIQYF
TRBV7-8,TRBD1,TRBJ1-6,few,TGTGCCAGCAGCTTAATGGGACAGGGGGGCTCACCCCTCCACTTT,CASSLMGQGGSPLHF
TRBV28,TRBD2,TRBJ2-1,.,TGTGCCAGCAGTTTAGCGGGAGCGGTTTTTGAGCAGTTCTTC,CASSLAGAVFEQFF
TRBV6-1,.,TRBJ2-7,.,TGTGCCAGCCCCAAACAGGACCTGATCTTCTACGAGCAGTACTTC,CASPKQDLIFYEQYF
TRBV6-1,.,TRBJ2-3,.,TGTGCCAGCACCGCCGGAGGGGCGGGAACAGATACGCAGTATTTT,CASTAGGAGTDTQYF
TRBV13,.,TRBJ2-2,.,TGTGCCAGCAGCTTCGAACGGAAAAACACCGGGGAGCTGTTTTTT,CASSFERKNTGELFF
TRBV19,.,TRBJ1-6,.,TGTGCCAGTAGTTCTAGGGGGGACTATAATTCACCCCTCCACTTT,CASSSRGDYNSPLHF
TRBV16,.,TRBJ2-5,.,TGTGCCAGCAGCCAAGCGGCCAACCAAGAGACCCAGTACTTC,CASSQAANQETQYF
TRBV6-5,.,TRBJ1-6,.,TGTGCCAGCAGTTCGAGGGGTTATAATTCACCCCTCCACTTT,CASSSRGYNSPLHF
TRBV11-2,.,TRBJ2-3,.,TGTGCCAGCAGCTTTTTAGGGGGGCCCGGAGATACGCAGTATTTT,CASSFLGGPGDTQYF
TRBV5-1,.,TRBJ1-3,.,TGCGCCAGCAGCTTGGTGGACAGTACCTCTGGAAACACCATATATTTT,CASSLVDSTSGNTIYF
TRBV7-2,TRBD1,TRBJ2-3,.,TGTGCCAGCAGCTTAGGACAGGGCGCGGCAGATACGCAGTATTTT,CASSLGQGAADTQYF
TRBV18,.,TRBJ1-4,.,TGTGCCAGCTCACCACGATCAGGGGATCGGGAAAAACTGTTTTTT,CASSPRSGDREKLFF
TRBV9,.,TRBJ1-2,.,TGTGCCAGCAGCGTAGGGTTGGGTCCGGCTGGCTACACCTTC,CASSVGLGPAGYTF
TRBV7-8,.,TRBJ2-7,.,TGTGCCAGCACCCCCTCAGAGTCCTCCGAGCAGTACTTC,CASTPSESSEQYF
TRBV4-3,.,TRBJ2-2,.,TGCGCCAGCAGCCCAGACAGTACCGGGGAGCTGTTTTTT,CASSPDSTGELFF
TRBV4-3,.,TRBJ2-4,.,TGCGCCAGCAGCCAAGATCCGACCGGGGAGCTGGCCAAAAACATTCAGTACTTC,CASSQDPTGELAKNIQYF
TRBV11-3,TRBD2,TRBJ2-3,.,TGTGCCAGCAGCTTACGGGGGGGTAGCACAGATACGCAGTATTTT,CASSLRGGSTDTQYF
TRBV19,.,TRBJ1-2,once,TGTGCCAGTAGTATGGTCACCAATAACGGCTACACCTTC,CASSMVTNNGYTF
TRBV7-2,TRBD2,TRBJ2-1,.,TGTGCCAGCAGCCTGAAAGGACTAGTTGAACTCTTC,CASSLKGLVELF
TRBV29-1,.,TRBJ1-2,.,TGCAGCGTTGGCGCCCCCGCCCAGGGTGGCTACACCTTC,CSVGAPAQGGYTF
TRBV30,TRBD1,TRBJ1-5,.,TGTGCCTGGAGTGTCGGACAGGACAATCAGCCCCAGCATTTT,CAWSVGQDNQPQHF
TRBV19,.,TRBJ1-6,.,TGTGCCAGTAGTACCCCTCCAGCCGGCGCCCTCCACTTT,CASSTPPAGALHF
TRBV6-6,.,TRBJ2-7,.,TGTGCCAGCAGTTACACGGCCCCCCAGCCAGCCTACGAGCAGTACTTC,CASSYTAPQPAYEQYF
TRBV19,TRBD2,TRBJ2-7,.,TGTGCCAGTAAGAGGACTAGCGAAAAATCCTACGAGCAGTACTTC,CASKRTSEKSYEQYF
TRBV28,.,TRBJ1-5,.,TGTGCCGTAACGTATAGCAATCAGCCCCAGCATTTT,CAVTYSNQPQHF
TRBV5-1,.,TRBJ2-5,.,TGCGCCAGCAGCTCCCTAGGATTCGAGACCCAGTACTTC,CASSSLGFETQYF
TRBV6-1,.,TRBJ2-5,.,TGTGCCAGCAATATTGGGTTCCAAGAGACCCAGTACTTC,CASNIGFQETQYF
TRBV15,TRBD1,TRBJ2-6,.,TGTGCCACCAGCACCGCAAGCCCGGGACAGGGGGCGCAAGGGGCCAACGTCCTGACTTTC,CATSTASPGQGAQGANVLTF
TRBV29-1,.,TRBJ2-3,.,TGCAGCGTTGAAGGGGACGGCACAGATACGCAGTATTTT,CSVEGDGTDTQYF
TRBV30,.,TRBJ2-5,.,TGTGCCTGGAGTGTATCCGGGGTGGAGACCCAGTACTTC,CAWSVSGVETQYF
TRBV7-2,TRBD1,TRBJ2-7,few,TGTGCCAGCAGCACCCGCACCGGACAGGGGAAAAGCGCCTACGAGCAGTACTTC,CASSTRTGQGKSAYEQYF
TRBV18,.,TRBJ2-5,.,TGTGCCAGCTCTGGCCAGGGCGGAGGGTTGGAGACCCAGTACTTC,CASSGQGGGLETQYF
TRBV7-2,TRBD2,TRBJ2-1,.,TGTGCCAGCAGCCCCCCAGGTGGCGGGAGGGTAAGTAATGAGCAGTTCTTC,CASSPPGGGRVSNEQFF
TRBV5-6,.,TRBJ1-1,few,TGTGCCAGCAGCTTTATATTCACTCCTGAAGCTTTCTTT,CASSFIFTPEAFF
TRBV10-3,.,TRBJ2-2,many,TGTGCCATCAGTGAGCTAGTTTCTCATAGCACCGGGGAGCTGTTTTTT,CAISELVSHSTGELFF
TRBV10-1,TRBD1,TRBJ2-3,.,TGCGCCAGCAGTTGGGACAGAGATACGCAGTATTTT,CASSWDRDTQYF
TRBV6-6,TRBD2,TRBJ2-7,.,TGTGCCAGCAATTTGGCTAGCGGCTCCTACGAGCAGTACTTC,CASNLASGSYEQYF
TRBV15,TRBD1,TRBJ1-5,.,TGTGCCACCAGCATTACAGGGGGTGGAGGTAGCAATCAGCCCCAGCATTTT,CATSITGGGGSNQPQHF
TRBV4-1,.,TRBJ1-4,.,TGCGCCAGCAGCCAACGGGGCGGACCAAATAATGAAAAACTGTTTTTT,CASSQRGGPNNEKLFF
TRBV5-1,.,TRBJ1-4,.,TGCGCCAGCAGCTCCCAAAGTGGAGGGGGAGAAAAACTGTTTTTT,CASSSQSGGGEKLFF
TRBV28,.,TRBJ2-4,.,TGTGCCAGCAGTTTATTTGGCGGAATAGCCAAAAACATTCAGTACTTC,CASSLFGGIAKNIQYF
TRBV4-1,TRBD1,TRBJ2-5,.,TGCGCCAGCAGCCTATGGACAGGGAAAGAGACCCAGTACTTC,CASSLWTGKETQYF
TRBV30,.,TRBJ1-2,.,TGTGCCTGGAGTCCCTTTGACAGTGGCTACACCTTC,CAWSPFDSGYTF